The 13 T cell receptor beta chains presented below share a single source sample, sequenced in a study of identical twins' blood T cells. TCRdb used MiXCR to reprocess the 5' RACE reads, holding one entry per CDR3 protein. The table includes 300,000 to 400,000 distinct CDR3 sequences, roughly 28% detected once. Sequenced input: PBMCs. Source of these receptors: a woman aged 18 to 50 in good health.

The chain links TRBV12-3 or TRBV12-4 to TRBJ2-1; no clear D. V lost 5 bases to trimming and J lost 10 bases, with 9 bases between them. This CDR3 contains 11 residues. This CDR3 is CASSPSPEQFF. For the CDR3, the DNA is TGTGCCAGCAGTCCAAGCCCCGAGCAGTTCTTC.

This clonotype came up a few times. The chain employs TRBV20-1 and TRBJ1-1, with D perhaps TRBD1 (6 bases). Germline assignment: CDR1 DFQATT and CDR2 SNEGSKA (reference sequence). V shed 6 bases and J shed 5 bases, with 19 bases lying between them. This CDR3 region has 14 residues. The CDR3 bases are TGCAGTGCCAGCGCGGGGGGGGCAAATACTGAAGCTTTCTTT. Translation gives CSASAGGANTEAFF.

The chain has TRBV7-9 and TRBJ2-2; tentatively, D is TRBD1 (5 bases). V lost 8 bases, J lost 3 bases, and 16 bases lay in between. There are 15 residues in the CDR3. CDR1 is SEHNR and CDR2 is FQNEAQ in the germline V gene (reference sequence). CDR3 coding DNA: TGTGCCAGCCCTCGTTTACAGGCACACACCGGGGAGCTGTTTTTT. It is translated as CASPRLQAHTGELFF.

This clonotype was seen a handful of times. V and J are TRBV20-1 and TRBJ1-2; D is possibly TRBD1 (6 bases). The germline gives CDR1 DFQATT, CDR2 SNEGSKA (reference sequence). The CDR3 is made up of 16 amino acids. Trimming took 3 bases from V and 7 from J, leaving 24 bases between them. Here the CDR3 DNA reads TGCAGTGCTAGTCCCTCCACCCCGGACAGAGTTGCTGGCTACACCTTC. Protein sequence: CSASPSTPDRVAGYTF.

This clonotype was observed a few times. The V gene is TRBV5-1, the J gene TRBJ1-6; D not certain. V shed 4 bases and J shed 2 bases, with 10 bases lying between them. This CDR3 is built from 15 residues. The V gene's germline CDR1 is SGHRS and CDR2 YFSETQ. The CDR3 bases are TGCGCCAGCAGCCTCGACGGACCCTATAATTCACCCCTCCACTTT. The encoded protein is CASSLDGPYNSPLHF. The complete variable domain, with remaining parts taken from reference TRBV5-1 and TRBJ1-6, reads KAGVTQTPRYLIKTRGQQVTLSCSPISGHRSVSWYQQTPGQGLQFLFEYFSETQRNKGNFPGRFSGRQFSNSRSEMNVSTLELGDSALYLCASSLDGPYNSPLHFGNGTRLTVT.

This clonotype appeared a few times. This chain links TRBV2 with TRBJ1-5; D is ambiguous. V dropped 2 bases and J dropped 2 bases, with 10 bases sitting between them. CDR3 length equals 15 residues. Germline loops: CDR1 SNHLY, CDR2 FYNNEI. CDR3: CASSEHVVGNQPQHF. CDR3 sequence (DNA): TGTGCCAGCAGTGAACATGTGGTTGGCAATCAGCCCCAGCATTTT.

This clonotype was detected only a few times. The V call is TRBV4-3, the J call TRBJ1-1; D ambiguous. The germline V and J ends were trimmed by 4 bases and 1 base, with 13 bases remaining between them. CDR1 is LGHNA, CDR2 YSLEER, per germline. CDR3 size: 15 residues. CDR3 nucleotide sequence: TGCGCCAGCAGCCGCTTCCCCCAAGGGAACACTGAAGCTTTCTTT. It is translated as CASSRFPQGNTEAFF.

This clonotype was counted at least ten times. The chain employs TRBV5-6 and TRBJ2-1; D unclear. Germline CDR1 is SGHDT and CDR2 is YYEEEE. V lost 4 bases to trimming and J lost 5 bases, with 10 bases between them. This CDR3 region has 13 residues. DNA of the CDR3: TGTGCCAGCAGCGCCCCGTATCACAATGAGCAGTTCTTC. It is translated as CASSAPYHNEQFF.

With regard to this clonotype: This may stem from a read error, because a much larger clone lies one nucleotide away. The chain is built from TRBV29-1 and TRBJ1-1; possibly TRBD1 for D (6 bases). The CDR3 is 14 residues long. The V gene's germline CDR1 is SQVTM and CDR2 ANQGSEA. The CDR3 DNA sequence: TGCGGCGCCCTTCCACAACAGGGTAACACTGAAGCTTTCTTT. Its translation is CGALPQQGNTEAFF.

This clonotype was found a few times. The J gene is TRBJ2-7, the V gene TRBV11-2, with D unclear. Trimming left V 3 bases short and J 1 base short, with 10 bases between. CDR3 length: 14 residues. Germline V CDR1 and CDR2: SGHAT, FQNNGV. The CDR3 sequence is CASSFGGTSYEQYF. Written as DNA, the CDR3 is TGTGCCAGCAGCTTTGGCGGCACGTCCTACGAGCAGTACTTC.

The chain carries TRBV19 and TRBJ2-1, with D possibly matching TRBD2 (6 bases). There are 12 residues in the CDR3. Germline V gene lookup returns CDR1 LNHDA and CDR2 SQIVND (reference sequence). V gave up 3 bases and J gave up 7 bases, with 7 bases separating them. DNA for the CDR3: TGTGCCAGTAGTATCGGAGGGAATGAGCAGTTCTTC. This encodes CASSIGGNEQFF.

The chain couples TRBV10-2 to TRBJ2-7; 8 nucleotides match TRBD2. CDR1 and CDR2 (germline): WSHSY, SAAADI. The CDR3 has 16 amino acids. Unmatched junction bases numbered 8, after V lost 0 bases and J lost 4 bases. Written as DNA, the CDR3 is TGCGCCAGCAGTGAGTCTAAGACTAGCGTTCAATACGAGCAGTACTTC. Encoded protein: CASSESKTSVQYEQYF.

This CDR3 is CASSLGDHRQETQYF. CDR3 sequence (DNA): TGTGCCAGCAGCTTGGGGGACCATCGACAAGAGACCCAGTACTTC. The chain couples TRBV5-4 to TRBJ2-5; possibly TRBD1 or TRBD2 for D (5 bases each). Trimming pared 0 bases from V and 2 bases from J, leaving 11 bases between. Germline CDR1 is SGHNT and CDR2 is YYREEE (reference sequence). The CDR3 consists of 15 residues. Filled out from reference TRBV5-4 and TRBJ2-5, the complete variable domain reads ETGVTQSPTHLIKTRGQQVTLRCSSQSGHNTVSWYQQALGQGPQFIFQYYREEENGRGNFPPRFSGLQFPNYSSELNVNALELDDSALYLCASSLGDHRQETQYFGPGTRLLVL.